A selection of T cell receptor beta chains follows, all from one sample in a study of blood T cell repertoires in COVID-19. TCRdb's copy holds only in-frame clones and misses some; the assay was immunoSEQ multiplex PCR. The sample contains about 150,000 clones, around 84% of which appear only once. The specimen was peripheral blood. Receptor source: a woman between 45 and 65 years old with acute or convalescent COVID-19. Each CDR3 is given with its conserved first and last residue. D genes are given only for firm matches. Only part of the rows carry a size: once, few, many, or a class if the clone is expanded.

v_call	d_call	j_call	clone_size	cdr3_aa	cdr3_nt
TRBV5-4	TRBD1	TRBJ2-2	NA	CASSWGQGRTNTGELFF	TGTGCCAGCAGCTGGGGACAGGGGCGAACGAACACCGGGGAGCTGTTTTTT
TRBV30	NA	TRBJ1-6	once	CAWNTPNSPLHF	TGTGCCTGGAACACACCGAATTCACCCCTCCACTTT
TRBV4-3	TRBD2	TRBJ2-7	NA	CASSQVYLAGYEQYF	TGCGCCAGCAGCCAAGTATATCTAGCGGGCTACGAGCAGTACTTC
TRBV24-1	NA	TRBJ1-2	NA	CATSRGGGYGYTF	TGTGCCACCAGTCGTGGGGGCGGCTATGGCTACACCTTC
TRBV21-1	NA	TRBJ2-1	NA	CASSKAIFRGRSSYNEQFF	TGTGCCAGCAGCAAAGCCATATTCCGCGGGCGAAGCTCCTACAATGAGCAGTTCTTC
TRBV4-1	NA	TRBJ2-4	NA	CASSQLPGVAKNIQYF	TGCGCCAGCAGCCAACTCCCCGGGGTCGCCAAAAACATTCAGTACTTC
TRBV2	TRBD2	TRBJ2-2	NA	CASSDRLAGFNTGELFF	TGTGCCAGCAGTGATCGGCTAGCGGGATTTAACACCGGGGAGCTGTTTTTT
TRBV19	TRBD2	TRBJ2-1	NA	CASTPGTSPLAEQFF	TGTGCCAGCACCCCCGGGACTAGTCCCCTCGCGGAGCAGTTCTTC
TRBV27	TRBD1	TRBJ2-7	NA	CASSLSWYRDREYEQYF	TGTGCCAGCAGTTTATCTTGGTATCGGGACAGGGAATACGAGCAGTACTTC
TRBV7-3	TRBD2	TRBJ2-1	NA	CASSPPGTSGARGAYNEQFF	TGTGCCAGCAGCCCCCCCGGGACTAGCGGGGCAAGAGGGGCCTACAATGAGCAGTTCTTC
TRBV5-4	NA	TRBJ2-1	NA	CASSLDFSGQKSYNEQFF	TGTGCCAGCAGCTTGGATTTTAGCGGACAAAAATCCTACAATGAGCAGTTCTTC
TRBV5-1	TRBD2	TRBJ2-5	NA	CASTSGTGGQETQYF	TGCGCCAGCACCTCTGGGACGGGGGGACAAGAGACCCAGTACTTC
TRBV7-2	TRBD2	TRBJ2-3	NA	CASSLKAAGGRDTQYF	TGTGCCAGCAGCTTAAAGGCCGCGGGGGGGCGGGATACGCAGTATTTT
TRBV19	TRBD1	TRBJ1-2	NA	CASNYRGNYGYTF	TGTGCCAGTAACTACAGGGGAAACTATGGCTACACCTTC
TRBV5-3	NA	TRBJ2-7	NA	CARSLCRPGREVEQYF	TGTGCCAGAAGCTTGTGCCGCCCGGGGCGGGAAGTCGAGCAGTACTTC
TRBV2	TRBD2	TRBJ2-3	NA	CASTGGLVDTQYF	TGTGCCAGCACGGGGGGGTTAGTCGATACGCAGTATTTT
TRBV7-9	TRBD1	TRBJ1-2	NA	CASSHIRDRGIYGYTF	TGTGCCAGCAGCCACATAAGGGACAGGGGAATTTATGGCTACACCTTC
TRBV18	NA	TRBJ2-7	once	CASSPPVNGAYEQYF	TGTGCCAGCTCACCACCGGTAAACGGGGCCTACGAGCAGTACTTC
TRBV7-2	TRBD1	TRBJ1-3	NA	CASSLSGGGNTIYF	TGTGCCAGCAGCTTATCAGGGGGTGGAAACACCATATATTTT
TRBV6-5	NA	TRBJ1-1	NA	CASSYSTRVNTEAFF	TGTGCCAGCAGTTACTCGACCAGGGTTAACACTGAAGCTTTCTTT
TRBV7-3	NA	TRBJ1-1	NA	CASSLNQGNAEAFF	TGTGCCAGCAGCTTAAACCAGGGGAACGCTGAAGCTTTCTTT
TRBV5-6	TRBD1	TRBJ2-5	NA	CASSYRDRGTQETQYF	TGTGCCAGCAGCTACCGGGACAGGGGTACCCAAGAGACCCAGTACTTC